A single sample gave rise to the 10 T cell receptor beta chains below, sequenced in a study of blood T cell repertoires in COVID-19. This table comes from immunoSEQ multiplex PCR, and its TCRdb copy is limited to in-frame clones, with some not included. The sample shows more than 140,000 clones, about 79% of them seen only once. The specimen was peripheral blood. Receptor source: a woman aged 45 to 65 in a cohort sampled during active or convalescent COVID-19.

J is TRBJ1-2 and V is TRBV11-1; TRBD1 might be the D (5 bases). The CDR3 loop spans 13 amino acids. Germline-derived CDR1 and CDR2 are SGHAT and FQDESV (reference sequence). V lost 5 bases and J 5 bases, leaving 12 bases between the germline ends. CDR3 region: CASSRRGGYGYTF. The DNA for the CDR3 is TGTGCCAGCAGCCGTCGGGGGGGATATGGCTACACCTTC.

The chain is built from TRBV6-5 and TRBJ2-2, with D tentatively TRBD1 (6 bases). This CDR3 is built from 14 residues. V dropped 6 bases and J dropped 0 bases, with 8 bases sitting between them. CDR1 is MNHEY, CDR2 SVGAGI, per germline. The CDR3 DNA is TGTGCCAGCAGACAGGGTACGAACACCGGGGAGCTGTTTTTT. This gives the protein CASRQGTNTGELFF.

There are a few counts of this clone. The rearrangement uses TRBV6-2 or TRBV6-3 and TRBJ2-7, with D perhaps TRBD2 (7 bases). Trimming took 3 bases from V and 5 from J, leaving 14 bases between them. This CDR3 comprises 14 residues. Germline CDR1 is MNHEY and CDR2 is SVGEGT. The CDR3 sequence: CASSYWGGPHEQYF. The CDR3 coding sequence is TGTGCCAGCAGTTATTGGGGGGGGCCCCACGAGCAGTACTTC.

The V call is TRBV30, the J call TRBJ1-2, with 7 bases that match TRBD1. Germline loops: CDR1 GTSNPN, CDR2 SVGIG (reference sequence). V shed 5 bases, J shed 8 bases, and the junction held 5 bases outside the gene matches. The CDR3 spans 11 residues. CDR3 sequence reads: CAWATGAGYTF. CDR3 nucleotides: TGTGCCTGGGCCACAGGGGCCGGCTACACCTTC.

The rearrangement links TRBV19 to TRBJ2-7; TRBD1 is a possible D gene (6 bases). The CDR3 length is 14 residues. Trimming stripped 4 bases from V and 3 bases from J, with 13 bases between. The germline V gene has CDR1 LNHDA and CDR2 SQIVND (reference sequence). The CDR3 reads CASSKRQVSYEQYF. The DNA of the CDR3 is TGTGCCAGTAGTAAACGACAGGTTAGCTACGAGCAGTACTTC.

The gene calls are TRBV15 and TRBJ2-5; D is undetermined. This CDR3 spans 12 amino acids. Looked up from germline, CDR1 is LNHNV and CDR2 is YYDKDF (reference sequence). The V end lost 0 bases, the J end lost 4 bases, and 3 bases lay between the germline ends. CDR3 residues: CATSRDIETQYF. CDR3 sequence (DNA): TGTGCCACCAGCAGAGACATAGAGACCCAGTACTTC. Based on the CDR3 plus reference TRBV15 and TRBJ2-5, the full variable domain is DAMVIQNPRYQVTQFGKPVTLSCSQTLNHNVMYWYQQKSSQAPKLLFHYYDKDFNNEADTPDNFQSRRPNTSFCFLDIRSPGLGDTAMYLCATSRDIETQYFGPGTRLLVL.

The rearrangement uses TRBV24-1 and TRBJ2-7, with 7 bases identical to TRBD1. The CDR3 totals 15 residues. Germline assignment: CDR1 KGHDR and CDR2 SFDVKD. V lost 3 bases and J lost 1; bases outside the gene matches: 5. CDR3 DNA sequence: TGTGCCACCAGTGATCCGGGACAGAATTCCTACGAGCAGTACTTC. Protein sequence: CATSDPGQNSYEQYF.

This sequence joins TRBV9 and TRBJ1-1; the D gene is possibly TRBD1 (6 bases). This CDR3 spans 13 amino acids. The germline V gene encodes CDR1 SGDLS and CDR2 YYNGEE. The V and J ends lost 0 bases and 6 bases respectively, with 9 bases between them. In nucleotides, the CDR3 is TGTGCCAGCAGCGTAGTAGGGGGGGCTGAAGCTTTCTTT. This translates into CASSVVGGAEAFF.

V gene TRBV6-5 combines with J gene TRBJ1-1; 7 nucleotides align to TRBD1. Germline V CDR1 and CDR2: MNHEY, SVGAGI. CDR3 length equals 14 residues. J was trimmed by 1 base and V by 6 bases; bases with no gene match: 5. The CDR3 here is CASRRGRGNTEAFF. The DNA of the CDR3 is TGTGCCAGCAGGAGGGGGCGAGGGAACACTGAAGCTTTCTTT.

The chain combines TRBV9 with TRBJ2-2, with D perhaps TRBD2 (7 bases). This CDR3 region has 17 residues. Trimming cost V 4 bases and J 4 bases, with 20 bases left between them. Germline assignment: CDR1 SGDLS and CDR2 YYNGEE. CDR3 sequence (DNA): TGTGCCAGCAGCCCACGCCCACCGGGGGGCGTCACCGGGGAGCTGTTTTTT. Encoded protein: CASSPRPPGGVTGELFF.